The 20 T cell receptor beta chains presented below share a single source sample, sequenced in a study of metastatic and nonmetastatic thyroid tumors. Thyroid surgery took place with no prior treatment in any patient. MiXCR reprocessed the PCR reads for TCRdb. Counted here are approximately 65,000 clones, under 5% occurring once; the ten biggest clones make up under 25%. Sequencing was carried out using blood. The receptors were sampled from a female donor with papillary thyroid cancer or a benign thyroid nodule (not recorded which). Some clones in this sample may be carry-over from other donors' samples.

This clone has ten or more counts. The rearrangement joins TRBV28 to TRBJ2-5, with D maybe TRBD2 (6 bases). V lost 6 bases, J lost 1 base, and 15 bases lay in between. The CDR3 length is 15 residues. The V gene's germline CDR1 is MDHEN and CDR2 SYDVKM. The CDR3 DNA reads TGTGCCAGCAGCGACGTGGAGCGGGTCCAAGAGACCCAGTACTTC. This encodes CASSDVERVQETQYF.

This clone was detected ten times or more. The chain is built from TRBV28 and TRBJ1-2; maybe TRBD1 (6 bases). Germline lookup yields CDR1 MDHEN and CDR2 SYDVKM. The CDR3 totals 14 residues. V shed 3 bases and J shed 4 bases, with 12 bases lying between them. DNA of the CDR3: TGTGCCAGCAGTTTTGGACAGCCCCTCTATGGCTACACCTTC. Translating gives CASSFGQPLYGYTF.

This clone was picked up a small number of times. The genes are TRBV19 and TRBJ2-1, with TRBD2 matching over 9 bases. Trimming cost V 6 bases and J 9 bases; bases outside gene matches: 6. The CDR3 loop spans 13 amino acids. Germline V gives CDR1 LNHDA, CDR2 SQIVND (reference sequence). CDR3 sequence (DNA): TGTGCCAGTAGGAGTCTAGCGGGATTTGAGCAGTTCTTC. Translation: CASRSLAGFEQFF.

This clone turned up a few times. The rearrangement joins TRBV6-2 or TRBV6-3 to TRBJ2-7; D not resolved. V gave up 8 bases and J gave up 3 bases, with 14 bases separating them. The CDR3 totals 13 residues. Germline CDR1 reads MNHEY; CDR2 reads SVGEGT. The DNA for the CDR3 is TGTGCCAGCCAAAGTACTATCGGCTACGAGCAGTACTTC. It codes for CASQSTIGYEQYF.

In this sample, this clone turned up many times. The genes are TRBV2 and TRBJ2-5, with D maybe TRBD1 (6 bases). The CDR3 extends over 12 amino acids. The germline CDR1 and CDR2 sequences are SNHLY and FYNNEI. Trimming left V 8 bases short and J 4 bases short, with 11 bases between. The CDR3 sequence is CASSGQRETQYF. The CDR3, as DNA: TGTGCCAGCTCAGGACAGAGAGAGACCCAGTACTTC.

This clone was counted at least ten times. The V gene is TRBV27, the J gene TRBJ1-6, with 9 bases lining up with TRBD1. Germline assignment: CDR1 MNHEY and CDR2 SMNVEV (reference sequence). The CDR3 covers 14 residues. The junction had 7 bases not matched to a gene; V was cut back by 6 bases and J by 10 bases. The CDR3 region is CASRTGTGKSPLHF. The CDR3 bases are TGTGCCAGCAGGACCGGGACAGGGAAATCACCCCTCCACTTT.

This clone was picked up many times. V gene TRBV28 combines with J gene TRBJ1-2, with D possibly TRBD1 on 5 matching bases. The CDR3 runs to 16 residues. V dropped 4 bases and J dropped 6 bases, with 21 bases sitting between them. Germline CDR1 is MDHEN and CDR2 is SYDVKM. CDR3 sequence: CASSSEARDVAHGYTF. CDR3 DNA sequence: TGTGCCAGCAGTTCCGAAGCCCGGGACGTCGCTCATGGCTACACCTTC.

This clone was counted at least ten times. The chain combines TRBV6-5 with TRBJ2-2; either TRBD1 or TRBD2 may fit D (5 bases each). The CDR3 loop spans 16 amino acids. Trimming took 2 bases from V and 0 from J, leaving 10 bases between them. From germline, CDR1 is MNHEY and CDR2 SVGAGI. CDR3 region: CASSYAGAANTGELFF. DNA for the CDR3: TGTGCCAGCAGTTACGCCGGGGCAGCGAACACCGGGGAGCTGTTTTTT.

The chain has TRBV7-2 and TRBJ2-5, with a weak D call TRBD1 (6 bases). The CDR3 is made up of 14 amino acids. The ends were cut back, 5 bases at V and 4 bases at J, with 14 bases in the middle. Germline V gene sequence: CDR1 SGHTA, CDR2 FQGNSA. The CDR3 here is CASSPTGFGETQYF. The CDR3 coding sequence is TGTGCCAGCAGCCCGACAGGCTTCGGAGAGACCCAGTACTTC. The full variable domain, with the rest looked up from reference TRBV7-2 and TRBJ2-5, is GAGVSQSPSNKVTEKGKDVELRCDPISGHTALYWYRQSLGQGLEFLIYFQGNSAPDKSGLPSDRFSAERTGGSVSTLTIQRTQQEDSAVYLCASSPTGFGETQYFGPGTRLLVL.

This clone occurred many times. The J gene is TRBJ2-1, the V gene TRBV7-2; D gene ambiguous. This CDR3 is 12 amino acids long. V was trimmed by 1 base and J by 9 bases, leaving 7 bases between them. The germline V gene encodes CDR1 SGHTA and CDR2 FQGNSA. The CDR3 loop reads CASSLVVREQFF. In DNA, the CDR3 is TGTGCCAGCAGCTTAGTTGTGCGTGAGCAGTTCTTC.

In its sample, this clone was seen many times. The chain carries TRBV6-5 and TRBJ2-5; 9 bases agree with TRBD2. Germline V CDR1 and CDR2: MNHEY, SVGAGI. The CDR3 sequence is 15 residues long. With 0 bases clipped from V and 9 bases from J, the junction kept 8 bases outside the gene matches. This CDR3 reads CASSYSASGEVPQYF. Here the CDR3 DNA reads TGTGCCAGCAGTTACTCGGCTAGCGGGGAGGTGCCCCAGTACTTC.

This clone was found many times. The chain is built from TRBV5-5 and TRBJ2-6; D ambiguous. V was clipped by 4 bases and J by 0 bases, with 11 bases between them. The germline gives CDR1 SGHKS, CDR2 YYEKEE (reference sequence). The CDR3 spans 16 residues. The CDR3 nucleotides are TGTGCCAGCAGCAAGACGGCCAGCTCTGGGGCCAACGTCCTGACTTTC. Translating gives CASSKTASSGANVLTF.

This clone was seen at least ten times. In DNA form, the CDR3 reads TGTGCCAGCAGTACTCTTGAAACAGTTGGCTACACCTTC. Its translation is CASSTLETVGYTF. This chain connects TRBV6-1 to TRBJ1-2, with unresolved D. The CDR3 sequence is 13 residues long. Germline CDR1 is MNHNS and CDR2 is SASEGT. The ends were cut back, 5 bases at V and 7 bases at J, with 14 bases in the middle.

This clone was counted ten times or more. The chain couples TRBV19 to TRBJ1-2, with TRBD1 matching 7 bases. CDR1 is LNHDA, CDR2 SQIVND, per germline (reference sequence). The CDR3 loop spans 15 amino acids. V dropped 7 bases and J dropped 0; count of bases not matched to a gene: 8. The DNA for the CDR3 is TGTGCCAGTACCACCGGGGACAGCTCTAACTATGGCTACACCTTC. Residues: CASTTGDSSNYGYTF.

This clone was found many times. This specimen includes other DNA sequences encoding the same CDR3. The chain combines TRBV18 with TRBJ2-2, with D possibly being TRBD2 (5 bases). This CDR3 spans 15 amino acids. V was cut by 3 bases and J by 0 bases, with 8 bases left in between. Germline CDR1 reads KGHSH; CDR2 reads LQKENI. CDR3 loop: CASSPSRANTGELFF. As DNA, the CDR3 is TGTGCCAGCTCACCCTCGAGGGCGAACACCGGGGAGCTGTTTTTT.

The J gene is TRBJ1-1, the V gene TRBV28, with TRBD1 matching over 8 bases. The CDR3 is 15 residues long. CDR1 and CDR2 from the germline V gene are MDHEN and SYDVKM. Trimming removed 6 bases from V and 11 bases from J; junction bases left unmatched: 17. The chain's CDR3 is CASRPQDRAWVPAFF. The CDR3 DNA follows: TGTGCCAGCAGGCCCCAGGACAGGGCGTGGGTCCCCGCTTTCTTT.

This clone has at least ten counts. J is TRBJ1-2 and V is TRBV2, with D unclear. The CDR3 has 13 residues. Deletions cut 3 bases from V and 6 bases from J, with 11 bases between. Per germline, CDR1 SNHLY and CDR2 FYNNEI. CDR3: CASSEVGYNGYTF. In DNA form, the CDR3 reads TGTGCCAGCAGTGAGGTCGGGTACAATGGCTACACCTTC.

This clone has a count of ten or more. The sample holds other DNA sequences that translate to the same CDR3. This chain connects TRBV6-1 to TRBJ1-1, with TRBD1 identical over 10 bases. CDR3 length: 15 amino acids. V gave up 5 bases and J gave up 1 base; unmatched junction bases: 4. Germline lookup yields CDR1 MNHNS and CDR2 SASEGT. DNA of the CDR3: TGTGCCAGCAGTTTGACAGGGGGCGGGAACACTGAAGCTTTCTTT. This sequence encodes CASSLTGGGNTEAFF.

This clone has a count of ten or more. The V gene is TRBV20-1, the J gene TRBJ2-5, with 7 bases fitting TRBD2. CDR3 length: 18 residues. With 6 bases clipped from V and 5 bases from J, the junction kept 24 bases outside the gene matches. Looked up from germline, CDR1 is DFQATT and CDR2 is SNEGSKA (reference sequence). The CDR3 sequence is CSATRAGTKSLLGETQYF. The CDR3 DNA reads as TGCAGTGCAACACGCGCCGGGACTAAGTCTCTATTGGGGGAGACCCAGTACTTC.

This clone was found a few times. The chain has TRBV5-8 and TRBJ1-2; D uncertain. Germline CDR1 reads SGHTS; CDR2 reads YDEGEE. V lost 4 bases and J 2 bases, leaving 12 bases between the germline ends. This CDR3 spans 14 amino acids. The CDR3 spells CASSLKTINYGYTF. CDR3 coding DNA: TGTGCCAGCAGCCTAAAAACAATAAACTATGGCTACACCTTC.